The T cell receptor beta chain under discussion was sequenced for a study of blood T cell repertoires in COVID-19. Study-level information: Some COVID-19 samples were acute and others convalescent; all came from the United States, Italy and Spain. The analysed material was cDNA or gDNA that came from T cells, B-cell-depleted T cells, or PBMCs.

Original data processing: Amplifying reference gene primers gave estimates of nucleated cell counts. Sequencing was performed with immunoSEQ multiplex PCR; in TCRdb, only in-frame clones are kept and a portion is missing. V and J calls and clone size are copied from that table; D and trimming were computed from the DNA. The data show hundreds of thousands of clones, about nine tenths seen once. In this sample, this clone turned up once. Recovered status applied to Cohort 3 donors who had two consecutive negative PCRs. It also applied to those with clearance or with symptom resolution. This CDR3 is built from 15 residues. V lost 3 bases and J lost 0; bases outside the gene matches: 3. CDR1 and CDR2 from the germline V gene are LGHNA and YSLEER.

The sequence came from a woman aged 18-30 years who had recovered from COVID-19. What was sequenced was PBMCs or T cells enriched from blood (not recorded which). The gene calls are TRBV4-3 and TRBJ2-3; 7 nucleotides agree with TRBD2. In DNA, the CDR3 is TGCGCCAGCAGCCAGATTAGCGGGAGCACAGATACGCAGTATTTT. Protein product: CASSQISGSTDTQYF.